Listed here is a single TCR beta chain. This clonotype was seen ten or more times. The antigen it binds to is not known. There are no base qualities to consult, and no much larger clone falls within one base. Every donor in the study was a healthy Caucasian. Miltenyi CD45RO+ enrichment and human naive T-cell isolation kits were used to isolate memory (CD45RO+) and naive T cells from PBMC. The sample comes from a study of identical twins (TCRdb year 2016). Looking at the study overall: To test whether fetal clonotypes persist, this study deep-sequenced TCR alpha and beta repertoires from monozygotic twins, from unrelated adults of various ages, and from cord blood. To rule out contamination, replicate twin experiments were performed at different times with different library preparation protocols.

Libraries were constructed by 5' RACE. The instrument given in TCRdb is Illumina HiSeq 2000. Template switching added a universal primer binding site, and the final cDNA carried a unique molecular identifier that allowed TCR cDNA molecules to be counted accurately. Specific primers in the conserved constant-segment region were used to synthesize first-strand cDNA for TCR alpha and beta chains. To control for contamination, each cDNA library was double barcoded with a SMART-Mk sample barcode plus Illumina barcodes. Two successive PCR steps introduced TruSeq adapter sequences along with Illumina sample barcodes. Sequencing of the TCR alpha and beta cDNA libraries was done on the Illumina HiSeq platform using custom primers. The original methods were these. Raw reads were processed with MiGEC to extract unique molecular identifiers, and MiXCR was used to determine CDR3 positions. Recombination models were inferred per individual with the repgenHMM and IGoR tools using an EM algorithm. Shared clonotypes were analyzed with the tcR package in R, and sharing was normalized by the product of cloneset sizes. To study raw recombination without the effects of thymic and clonal selection, out-of-frame nonproductive sequences were analyzed. TCRdb applied fastp at Q25 and MiXCR to the public reads, then kept only in-frame beta chains. Merged by CDR3 protein, the rows form single entries marked with the most common genes and DNA. It is TCRdb's table, rather than the study itself, that gives the V and J calls and clone size. This sample has a few hundred thousand distinct CDR3 sequences in its table, and 10% to 13% of those were observed once. Less than 12% of the sample is in the top ten clones.

From its cysteine to its phenylalanine, the CDR3 spans 15 amino acids. Only the CDR3 part of the read is kept: 45 bases, read in frame from the first base. Based on the germline V gene (reference sequence), the CDR1 and CDR2 sequences are MNHEY and SMNVEV. V ends up 5 bases short and J 4 bases short, with an unmatched junction base count of 7. General study outcomes and caveats: Zero-insertion analyses could be partly confounded by invariant T cells such as MAIT and iNKT, although diverse VJ usage argued against such confounding for most clonotypes. The excess sharing between twins in beta out-of-frame sequences was weaker because fewer shared sequences reduced the signal-to-noise ratio. Because the same donors could not be followed over many years, the conclusions depended on cross-sectional statistical analysis. In monozygotic twins, out-of-frame TCR alpha sharing was systematically underestimated by recombination models, although the models agreed with sharing between unrelated individuals. Out-of-frame TCR alpha sequences shared between twins showed an excess of low generation-probability sequences compared with coincidental sharing between unrelated individuals. Fewer insertions were carried by abundant cord blood beta clonotypes; a weaker similar trend was observed in young adult naive repertoires, while no such trend was observed in memory repertoires.

The sequenced material came from memory T cells sorted from blood. Sample cell subset or site, as interpreted from the label and publication: CD45RO+ enriched T cells. The source is a middle-aged man in good health. The rearrangement joined TRBV27 to TRBJ1-2, with TRBD1 matching 10 junction bases. The CDR3 amino acid sequence is: CASSTRDRGSYGYTF. The sequenced DNA: TGTGCCAGCAGTACCAGGGACAGGGGAAGCTATGGCTACACCTTC.